The 9 T cell receptor beta chains reported below all come from one sample, sequenced in a study of blood T cell repertoires in COVID-19. Repertoires were generated with immunoSEQ multiplex PCR, while TCRdb's copy carries only in-frame clones and drops some. The profile shows approximately 400,000 clones, around 83% of them singletons. Material: PBMCs or T cells enriched from blood (not recorded which). The receptors derive from a woman between 45 and 60 years old who had recovered from COVID-19.

This clone was seen once. The V and J genes are TRBV7-2 and TRBJ2-7, with 12 bases that match TRBD2. The V and J ends lost 0 bases and 3 bases, in that order; junction bases with no gene match: 9. In germline, CDR1 is SGHTA, CDR2 FQGNSA. This CDR3 contains 18 residues. The CDR3: CASSLAPRGLAGHYEQYF. The CDR3, as DNA: TGTGCCAGCAGCTTAGCCCCACGGGGACTAGCGGGCCACTACGAGCAGTACTTC.

This clone was observed a handful of times. V usage is TRBV5-1 and J usage is TRBJ2-7; 13 nucleotides agree with TRBD2. Germline V lookup: CDR1 SGHRS, CDR2 YFSETQ. This CDR3 region has 15 residues. With V trimmed by 4 bases and J by 6 bases, 7 bases remained unmatched. The CDR3 is CASSVGLAGVSEQYF. The CDR3 DNA sequence: TGCGCCAGCAGCGTCGGACTAGCGGGAGTATCCGAGCAGTACTTC.

The chain joins TRBV18 to TRBJ1-1, with D unresolved. Per the germline V gene, CDR1 is KGHSH and CDR2 is LQKENI. CDR3 size: 13 residues. V was cut by 2 bases and J by 4 bases, with 8 bases left in between. This CDR3 is CASSPAAFTEAFF. CDR3 nucleotides: TGTGCCAGCTCACCAGCGGCGTTCACTGAAGCTTTCTTT.

This chain uses TRBV30 with TRBJ2-3; D is perhaps TRBD2 (6 bases). The CDR3 has 14 amino acids. The germline V and J ends were trimmed by 7 bases and 1 base, with 15 bases remaining between them. CDR1 GTSNPN and CDR2 SVGIG come from the germline V gene (reference sequence). The CDR3, as DNA: TGTGCCTCCCACGAGGGGACTCGCACAGATACGCAGTATTTT. Translation: CASHEGTRTDTQYF.

This clone was seen a handful of times. V gene TRBV7-2 combines with J gene TRBJ2-5; D is ambiguous. Germline V gene sequence: CDR1 SGHTA, CDR2 FQGNSA. Trimming pared 1 base from V and 5 bases from J, leaving 11 bases between. CDR3 length equals 14 residues. The CDR3 DNA reads TGTGCCAGCAGCTTAGTTTTAGTCCGGGAGACCCAGTACTTC. Its translation is CASSLVLVRETQYF.

Note on this clone: This specimen includes other DNA sequences encoding the same CDR3. This chain links TRBV29-1 with TRBJ2-5, with 7 nucleotides matching TRBD1. This CDR3 region has 13 residues. After removal of 6 bases from V and 0 bases from J, the junction contained 4 bases not matched to a gene. Germline CDR1 is SQVTM and CDR2 is ANQGSEA. Here the CDR3 reads CSVKGQYQETQYF. In DNA form, the CDR3 reads TGCAGCGTGAAGGGACAGTACCAAGAGACCCAGTACTTC.

This chain uses TRBV19 with TRBJ1-5; 11 bases align to TRBD1. Germline loops: CDR1 LNHDA, CDR2 SQIVND (reference sequence). V lost 8 bases and J lost 3; bases outside the gene matches: 3. CDR3 length: 14 residues. The CDR3 sequence is CASAGQGANQPQHF. CDR3 bases: TGTGCCAGTGCCGGACAGGGGGCCAATCAGCCCCAGCATTTT.

This clone was observed once. V gene TRBV9 combines with J gene TRBJ1-2; D is undetermined. Trimming took off 1 base at V and 8 bases at J, with 15 bases between the two ends. Germline V gene lookup returns CDR1 SGDLS and CDR2 YYNGEE. The CDR3 contains 14 residues. CDR3 protein: CASSVNVREGGYTF. CDR3 in DNA: TGTGCCAGCAGCGTAAACGTGAGGGAGGGCGGCTACACCTTC.

The chain couples TRBV3-1 (or the pseudogene TRBV3-2) to TRBJ2-1, with 10 bases that match TRBD2. Trimming took 3 bases from V and 7 from J; bases not matched to a gene: 6. Germline loops: CDR1 LGHDT, CDR2 YNNKEL (reference sequence). The length of the CDR3 is 15 residues. The CDR3 is CASSQTGTSANEQFF. The CDR3 coding sequence is TGTGCCAGCAGCCAGACCGGGACTAGCGCAAATGAGCAGTTCTTC.